A selection of T cell receptor beta chains follows, all from one sample in a study of T cell responses to AZD1222 COVID-19 vaccine. This table comes from immunoSEQ multiplex PCR, and its TCRdb copy is limited to in-frame clones, with some not included. The repertoire holds 150,000 to 200,000 clones, with 85% to 90% as singletons. The sequencing here drew on peripheral blood, taken 28 days after the second AZD1222 dose. Receptors were obtained from an adult who received the AZD1222 COVID-19 vaccine. The CDR3 runs from the conserved cysteine through the conserved F or W. The order of the fields is clone size, D gene, V gene, J gene, CDR3 DNA, CDR3 protein. D genes are given only for firm matches. The size entry is marked missing in some rows and otherwise reads once, few, many or a size class.

.,.,TRBV15,TRBJ1-5,TGTGCCACCAGCAGAGAACGGGATCAGCCCCAGCATTTT,CATSRERDQPQHF
.,.,TRBV2,TRBJ2-3,TGTGCCAGCAGCCCTTGGACCGTGACAGATACGCAGTATTTT,CASSPWTVTDTQYF
.,.,TRBV30,TRBJ1-1,TGTGCCTGGAGTGTACACTATGGAATCGATTTTTTCGCAGGCACGAACACTGAAGCTTTCTTT,CAWSVHYGIDFFAGTNTEAFF
.,TRBD1,TRBV6-4,TRBJ1-2,TGTGCCAGCAGTCCACAGGGGACGAACTATGGCTACACCTTC,CASSPQGTNYGYTF
.,.,TRBV11-2,TRBJ2-7,TGTGCCAGCAGCTTAGCTCTAGCTGCGGGTGAGCAGTACTTC,CASSLALAAGEQYF
.,TRBD1,TRBV2,TRBJ2-3,TGTGCCAGCAGTGGGAACAGGGGCGGCACAGATACGCAGTATTTT,CASSGNRGGTDTQYF
.,.,TRBV25-1,TRBJ1-1,TGTGCCAGCAGTGAATCTGGGGGAGGCACTGAAGCTTTCTTT,CASSESGGGTEAFF
.,.,TRBV7-2,TRBJ1-1,TGTGCCAGCAGCTTTGCCGGGACCGATCACACTGAAGCTTTCTTT,CASSFAGTDHTEAFF
.,TRBD1,TRBV5-1,TRBJ2-3,TGCGCCAGCAGCCTATTAGGACAGGGGGTGGGCACAGATACGCAGTATTTT,CASSLLGQGVGTDTQYF
.,TRBD1,TRBV28,TRBJ1-2,TGTGCCAGCAGTTTTTCTTGGCAGGGGGGTACGTATGGCTACACCTTC,CASSFSWQGGTYGYTF
.,TRBD1,TRBV2,TRBJ1-6,TGTGCCAGCACGGACAGGGGCGTCTCACCCCTCCACTTT,CASTDRGVSPLHF
once,.,TRBV11-1,TRBJ1-5,TGTGCCAGCAGCTTGGCGGGGGATCAGCCCCAGCATTTT,CASSLAGDQPQHF
.,.,TRBV19,TRBJ1-1,TGTGCCAGTAGGCCACAGGGTGGGACTGAAGCTTTCTTT,CASRPQGGTEAFF
.,TRBD1,TRBV19,TRBJ2-5,TGTGCCAGTAGTGTGGACAGGGAAGAGACCCAGTACTTC,CASSVDREETQYF
.,.,TRBV6-5,TRBJ2-3,TGTGCCAGCATAAGATCAAGGGTGTCCACAGATACGCAGTATTTT,CASIRSRVSTDTQYF
.,.,TRBV6-5,TRBJ2-7,TGTGCCAGCGGCCCGTGGGGATACGAGCAGTACTTC,CASGPWGYEQYF
.,.,TRBV19,TRBJ1-1,TGTGCCAGTAGTAACAGCCTGAACACTGAAGCTTTCTTT,CASSNSLNTEAFF
.,TRBD1,TRBV9,TRBJ1-2,TGTGCCAGCAGCGTCCTCCCCGGACAGGGAGATGGCTACACCTTC,CASSVLPGQGDGYTF
.,.,TRBV10-1,TRBJ2-3,TGCGCCAGCAGTGTCGTCAGGGGAAGCACAGATACGCAGTATTTT,CASSVVRGSTDTQYF
once,.,TRBV5-1,TRBJ2-5,TGCGCCAGCAGCTTCGGGCAGATCCAAGAGACCCAGTACTTC,CASSFGQIQETQYF
.,.,TRBV10-3,TRBJ2-5,TGTGCCATCAGTGAGGGCGGACAAGAGACCCAGTACTTC,CAISEGGQETQYF
few,.,TRBV7-9,TRBJ2-4,TGTGCCAGCAGCCGCTCAGGGAACAAAAACATTCAGTACTTC,CASSRSGNKNIQYF
.,TRBD1,TRBV5-1,TRBJ1-1,TGCGCCAGCAGCCCCAGACAGGGGATGGGCACTGAAGCTTTCTTT,CASSPRQGMGTEAFF
.,.,TRBV9,TRBJ1-1,TGTGCCAGCAGCGTCACAGGGAGCCCTGAAGCTTTCTTT,CASSVTGSPEAFF
.,TRBD2,TRBV5-4,TRBJ2-2,TGTGCCAGCAGCCCGCTAGCGGGGGGAGGGACCGGGGAGCTGTTTTTT,CASSPLAGGGTGELFF
few,TRBD1,TRBV28,TRBJ1-2,TGTGCCAGCAGTTTGGGGGGGACAGGCGAACCTGGCTACACCTTC,CASSLGGTGEPGYTF
.,TRBD1,TRBV29-1,TRBJ1-4,TGCAGCGCCGGGACAGTTAATGAAAAACTGTTTTTT,CSAGTVNEKLFF
once,TRBD1,TRBV5-4,TRBJ2-7,TGTGCCAGCAGCCCCAGGGACAGGGGAATCTCCGAGCAGTACTTC,CASSPRDRGISEQYF